The entry that follows covers one TCR beta chain sequence. Its specificity is unknown. This sample is drawn from a study of Ad26.COV2.S vaccination and SARS-CoV-2 variants. Overall study: Ad26.COV2.S arm of COV1001 included the donor. Findings and limits, study-wide: Spike-specific TCR breadth ran higher among vaccine recipients than placebo recipients.

The V gene lost 0 bases and the J gene lost 2 bases, with 19 bases spanning the gap. Germline values: CDR1 GTSNPN, CDR2 SVGIG (reference sequence). This CDR3 is built from 17 residues. Treatment reported: some 20 received Ad26.COV2.S at low or high dose, single or two shots; 5 received placebo; per-sample allocation not given. Collection of the samples took place on day 63 after the first injection of vaccine or placebo. Clones were sequenced by immunoSEQ multiplex PCR, and TCRdb holds only the in-frame ones, with some missing. The table has about 320,000 clones, about 86% seen once. The V call is TRBV30, the J call TRBJ1-1, with D unresolved. This clonotype originated in a person between 18 and 65 years old who received the Ad26.COV2.S COVID-19 vaccine or a placebo. Specimen: peripheral blood, collected in a trial of Ad26.COV2.S vaccine versus placebo. The CDR3 DNA sequence: TGTGCCTGGAGTGTACAGTCGTGGCAGAGAAAAAACACTGAAGCTTTCTTT. This gives the protein CAWSVQSWQRKNTEAFF.